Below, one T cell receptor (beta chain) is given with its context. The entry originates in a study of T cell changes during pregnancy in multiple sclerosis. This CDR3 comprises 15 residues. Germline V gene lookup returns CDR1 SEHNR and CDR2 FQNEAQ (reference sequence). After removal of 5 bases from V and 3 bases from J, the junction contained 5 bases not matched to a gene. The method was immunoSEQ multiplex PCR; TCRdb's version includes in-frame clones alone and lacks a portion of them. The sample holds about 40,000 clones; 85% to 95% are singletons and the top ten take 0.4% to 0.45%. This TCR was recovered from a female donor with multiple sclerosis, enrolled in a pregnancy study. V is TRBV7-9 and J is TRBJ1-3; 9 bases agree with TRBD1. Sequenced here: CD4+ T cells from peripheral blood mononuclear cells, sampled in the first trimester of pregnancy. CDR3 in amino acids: CASSLQGAVGNTIYF. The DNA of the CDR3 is TGTGCCAGCAGCCTACAGGGGGCGGTTGGAAACACCATATATTTT.